The present T cell receptor (beta chain) was sequenced within a study of regulatory T cells in long-lasting Graves disease. Study-wide results and caveats: Examination was confined to peripheral blood, excluding thyroid tissue. Sample size was small, which may have lowered accuracy.

Time point meaning: persistent/refractory GD, antithyroid drugs over 5 years with positive TRAb. PBMCs provided the RNA from which the TCR library was made. This clonotype was seen only a few times. Its specificity is unknown. TCR beta libraries were built with iRepertoire HTBI primers and Arm-PCR of CDR3 regions. TCRdb recomputed calls from the multiplex PCR reads with MiXCR, one row per CDR3 protein. The data show about 470,000 distinct CDR3 sequences, about 20% seen once. The receptor was derived from a female donor with Graves disease. Sequencing used peripheral blood mononuclear cells (PBMCs), obtained when the disease was refractory, from a patient treated with antithyroid drugs.

The CDR3 is CASSHLGNMNTEAFF. CDR3 nucleotide sequence: TGTGCCAGCAGCCACCTTGGGAATATGAACACTGAAGCTTTCTTT. This rearrangement joins TRBV7-8 to TRBJ1-1; unclear D gene. Trimming removed 5 bases at V and 0 bases at J, with 13 bases between. The CDR3 is 15 amino acids. The germline gives CDR1 SGHVS, CDR2 FQNEAQ.